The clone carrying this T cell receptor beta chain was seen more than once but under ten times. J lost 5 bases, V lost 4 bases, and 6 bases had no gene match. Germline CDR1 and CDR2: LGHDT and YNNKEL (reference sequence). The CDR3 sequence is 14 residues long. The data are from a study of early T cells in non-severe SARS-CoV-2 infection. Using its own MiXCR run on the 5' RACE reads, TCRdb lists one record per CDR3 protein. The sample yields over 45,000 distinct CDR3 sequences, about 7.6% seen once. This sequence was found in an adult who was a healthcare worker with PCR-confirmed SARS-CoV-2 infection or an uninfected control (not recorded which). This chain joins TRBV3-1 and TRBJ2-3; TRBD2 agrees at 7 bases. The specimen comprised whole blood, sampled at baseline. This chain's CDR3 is CASSRSAGEDTQYF. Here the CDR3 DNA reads TGTGCCAGCAGCCGTTCGGCGGGGGAAGATACGCAGTATTTT.